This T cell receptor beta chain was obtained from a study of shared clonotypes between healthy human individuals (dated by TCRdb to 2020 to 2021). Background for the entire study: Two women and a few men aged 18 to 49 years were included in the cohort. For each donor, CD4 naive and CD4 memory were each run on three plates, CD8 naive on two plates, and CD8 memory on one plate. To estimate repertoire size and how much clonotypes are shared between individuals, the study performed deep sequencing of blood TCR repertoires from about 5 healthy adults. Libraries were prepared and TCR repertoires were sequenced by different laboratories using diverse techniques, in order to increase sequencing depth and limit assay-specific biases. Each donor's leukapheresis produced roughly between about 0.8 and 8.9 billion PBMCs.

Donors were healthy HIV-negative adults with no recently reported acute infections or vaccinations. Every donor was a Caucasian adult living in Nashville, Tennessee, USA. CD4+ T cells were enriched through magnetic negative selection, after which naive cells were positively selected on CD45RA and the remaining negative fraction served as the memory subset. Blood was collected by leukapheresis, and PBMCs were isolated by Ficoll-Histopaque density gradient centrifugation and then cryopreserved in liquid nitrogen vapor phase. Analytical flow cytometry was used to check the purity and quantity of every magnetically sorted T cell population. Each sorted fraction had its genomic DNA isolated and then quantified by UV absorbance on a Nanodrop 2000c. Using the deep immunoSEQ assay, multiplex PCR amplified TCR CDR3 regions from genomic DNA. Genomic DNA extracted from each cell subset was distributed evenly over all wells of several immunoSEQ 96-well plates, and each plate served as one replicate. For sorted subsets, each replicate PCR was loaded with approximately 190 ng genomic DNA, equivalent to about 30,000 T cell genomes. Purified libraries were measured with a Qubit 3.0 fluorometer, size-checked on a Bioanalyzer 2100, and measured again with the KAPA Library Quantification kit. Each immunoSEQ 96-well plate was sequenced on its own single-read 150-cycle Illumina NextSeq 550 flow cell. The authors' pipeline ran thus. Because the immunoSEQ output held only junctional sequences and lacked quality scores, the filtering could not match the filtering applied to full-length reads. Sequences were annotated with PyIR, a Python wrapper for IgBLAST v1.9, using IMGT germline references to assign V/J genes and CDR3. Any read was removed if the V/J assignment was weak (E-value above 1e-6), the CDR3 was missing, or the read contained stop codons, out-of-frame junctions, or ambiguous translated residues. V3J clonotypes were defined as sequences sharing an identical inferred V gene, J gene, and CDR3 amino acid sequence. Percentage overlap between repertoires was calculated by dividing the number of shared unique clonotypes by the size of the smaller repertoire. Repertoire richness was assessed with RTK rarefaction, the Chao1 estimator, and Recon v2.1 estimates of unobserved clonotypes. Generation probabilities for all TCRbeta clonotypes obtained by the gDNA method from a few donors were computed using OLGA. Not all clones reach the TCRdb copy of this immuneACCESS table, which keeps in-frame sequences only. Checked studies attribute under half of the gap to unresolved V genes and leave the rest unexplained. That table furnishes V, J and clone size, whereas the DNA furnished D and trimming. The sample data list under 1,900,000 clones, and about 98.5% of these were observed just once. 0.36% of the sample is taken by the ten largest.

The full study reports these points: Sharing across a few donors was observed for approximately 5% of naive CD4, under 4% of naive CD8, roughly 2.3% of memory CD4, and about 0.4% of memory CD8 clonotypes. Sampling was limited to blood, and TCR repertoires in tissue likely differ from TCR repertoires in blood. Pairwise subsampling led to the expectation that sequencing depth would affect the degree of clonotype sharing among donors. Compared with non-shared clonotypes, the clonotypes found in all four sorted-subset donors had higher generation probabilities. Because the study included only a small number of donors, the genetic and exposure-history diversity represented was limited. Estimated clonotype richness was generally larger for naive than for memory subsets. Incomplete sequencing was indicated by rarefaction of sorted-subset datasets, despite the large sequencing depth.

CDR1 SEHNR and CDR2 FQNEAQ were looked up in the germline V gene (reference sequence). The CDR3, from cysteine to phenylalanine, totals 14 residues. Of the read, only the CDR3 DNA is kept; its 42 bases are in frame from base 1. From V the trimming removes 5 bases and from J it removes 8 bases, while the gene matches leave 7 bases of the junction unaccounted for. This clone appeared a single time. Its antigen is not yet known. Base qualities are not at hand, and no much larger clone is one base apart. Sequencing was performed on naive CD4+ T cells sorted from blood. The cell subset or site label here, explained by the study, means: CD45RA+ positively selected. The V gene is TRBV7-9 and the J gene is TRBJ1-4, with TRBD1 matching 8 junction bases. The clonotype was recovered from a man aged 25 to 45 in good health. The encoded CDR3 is CASSPDRGGEKLFF. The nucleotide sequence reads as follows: TGTGCCAGCAGCCCCGACAGGGGTGGCGAAAAACTGTTTTTT.